This passage covers 19 T cell receptor beta chains from one sample sequenced in a study of T cell repertoires in cytomegalovirus infection. These TCRs' antigens remain unknown. TCRdb redid the calling of the reads with MiXCR, one entry per CDR3 protein. The sample has more than 110,000 distinct CDR3 sequences; 32% are singletons. This specimen was CD8+ T cells from cultured PBMCs, taken from culture after CMV antigen stimulation. The receptors stem from a human donor in good health (CMV status not recorded). Some clones in this sample may be carry-over from other donors' samples.

This sequence joins TRBV20-1 and TRBJ2-2, with 11 bases that match TRBD2. J was trimmed by 1 base and V by 1 base; bases with no gene match: 11. This CDR3 is 19 amino acids long. Per the germline V gene, CDR1 is DFQATT and CDR2 is SNEGSKA (reference sequence). CDR3 sequence reads: CSARAASGGPTLNTGELFF. In DNA, the CDR3 is TGCAGTGCTAGAGCGGCTAGCGGGGGGCCAACACTGAACACCGGGGAGCTGTTTTTT.

The chain recombines TRBV4-1 with TRBJ2-7, with D perhaps TRBD2 (5 bases). This CDR3 has 14 amino acids. CDR1 is MGHRA, CDR2 YSYEKL, per germline. The V and J ends lost 0 bases and 6 bases respectively, with 12 bases between them. The DNA for the CDR3 is TGCGCCAGCAGCCAAGACCCGACGGGGAGCGAGCAGTACTTC. Its protein is CASSQDPTGSEQYF.

This chain uses TRBV9 with TRBJ1-2, with TRBD1 as a possible D gene (5 bases). Germline V gene lookup returns CDR1 SGDLS and CDR2 YYNGEE. This CDR3 spans 15 amino acids. V lost 3 bases to trimming and J lost 0 bases, with 12 bases between them. CDR3 in amino acids: CASSAGGIPNYGYTF. CDR3 DNA: TGTGCCAGCAGCGCCGGGGGTATCCCTAACTATGGCTACACCTTC.

This clonotype was recorded many times. The rearrangement joins TRBV28 to TRBJ1-1; tentatively, D is TRBD1 (5 bases). The CDR3 runs to 14 residues. Germline V gives CDR1 MDHEN, CDR2 SYDVKM. Trimming took off 6 bases at V and 5 bases at J, with 16 bases between the two ends. The CDR3 is CASSPGTLETEAFF. The CDR3 coding sequence is TGTGCCAGCAGCCCCGGGACCCTGGAGACTGAAGCTTTCTTT.

The CDR3 region is CASSSSGSGIYTQYF. The DNA for the CDR3 is TGTGCCAGCAGCAGTTCCGGTAGCGGAATTTATACGCAGTATTTT. The chain combines TRBV5-4 with TRBJ2-3; TRBD2 is a possible D gene (6 bases). The germline V and J ends were trimmed by 4 bases and 7 bases, with 19 bases remaining between them. This CDR3 comprises 15 residues. Germline values: CDR1 SGHNT, CDR2 YYREEE (reference sequence). The entire variable domain, with the rest obtained from reference TRBV5-4 and TRBJ2-3, is as follows: ETGVTQSPTHLIKTRGQQVTLRCSSQSGHNTVSWYQQALGQGPQFIFQYYREEENGRGNFPPRFSGLQFPNYSSELNVNALELDDSALYLCASSSSGSGIYTQYFGPGTRLTVL.

This clonotype was observed a handful of times. This sequence joins TRBV10-2 and TRBJ2-5; 7 nucleotides agree with TRBD1. The CDR3 runs 15 residues. CDR1 and CDR2 from the germline V gene are WSHSY and SAAADI. The trim removed 5 bases at V and 5 bases at J, leaving 11 bases unmatched. The CDR3 DNA reads TGCGCCAGCAGTACCTCCCACGCCAGGGGGGAGACCCAGTACTTC. Its protein product is CASSTSHARGETQYF.

This clonotype was seen only a few times. CDR3 sequence (DNA): TGTGCCAGCACCTGGGGGGCAGGGGGCTTTGAGCAGTTCTTC. It specifies CASTWGAGGFEQFF. This sequence joins TRBV12-3 or TRBV12-4 and TRBJ2-1; 8 bases match TRBD1. V lost 7 bases and J lost 9; bases outside the gene matches: 11. This CDR3 is built from 14 residues.

The genes are TRBV2 and TRBJ1-1; TRBD1 aligns across 8 bases. CDR1 SNHLY and CDR2 FYNNEI come from the germline V gene. The CDR3 length is 15 residues. V shed 6 bases and J 0 bases; nucleotides not matched to a gene: 6. The CDR3 region has the DNA TGTGCCAGCAGGGGGGACAGGTATTTGAACACTGAAGCTTTCTTT. Its translation is CASRGDRYLNTEAFF.

This clonotype was observed a handful of times. The chain employs TRBV4-1 and TRBJ2-7; D remains unclear. The CDR3 totals 15 residues. Germline V gene lookup returns CDR1 MGHRA and CDR2 YSYEKL. Trimming took 2 bases from V and 0 from J, leaving 11 bases between them. CDR3 region: CASSQLGKSSYEQYF. CDR3 coding DNA: TGCGCCAGCAGCCAACTAGGGAAAAGCTCCTACGAGCAGTACTTC.

This rearrangement joins TRBV7-9 to TRBJ2-5; unclear D gene. Per the germline V gene, CDR1 is SEHNR and CDR2 is FQNEAQ (reference sequence). This CDR3 comprises 13 residues. V lost 1 base to trimming and J lost 5 bases, with 8 bases between them. CDR3 sequence (DNA): TGTGCCAGCAGCTTAGTAGTAGGGGAGACCCAGTACTTC. Its protein is CASSLVVGETQYF.

CDR3 sequence reads: CASSFPGMNTEAFF. The CDR3, as DNA: TGTGCCAGCAGCTTTCCGGGGATGAACACTGAAGCTTTCTTT. This chain joins TRBV5-6 and TRBJ1-1; no definite D call. This CDR3 region has 14 residues. Germline lookup yields CDR1 SGHDT and CDR2 YYEEEE. Trimming removed 2 bases at V and 0 bases at J, with 8 bases between.

This chain uses TRBV29-1 with TRBJ1-2; D perhaps matches TRBD1 (6 bases). The V gene lost 6 bases and the J gene lost 8 bases, with 13 bases spanning the gap. The CDR3 has 11 residues. Germline CDR1 and CDR2: SQVTM and ANQGSEA. CDR3 DNA: TGCAGCGTCCCTAGAGGGGGGGGCTACACCTTC. Protein product: CSVPRGGGYTF.

This clonotype was detected many times. The chain carries TRBV12-3 or TRBV12-4 and TRBJ2-1; no clear D gene. CDR3 length equals 12 residues. The germline V and J ends were trimmed by 6 bases and 9 bases, with 12 bases remaining between them. The CDR3 nucleotides are TGTGCCAGCAGAGAAGACGACGGTGAGCAGTTCTTC. The encoded protein is CASREDDGEQFF.

This clonotype was picked up a small number of times. This chain links TRBV2 with TRBJ1-2; 10 nucleotides line up with TRBD1. Unmatched junction bases numbered 7, after V lost 3 bases and J lost 3 bases. The length of the CDR3 is 16 residues. From germline, CDR1 is SNHLY and CDR2 FYNNEI. The CDR3 protein is CASSEPGTGADYGYTF. The CDR3 DNA follows: TGTGCCAGCAGTGAGCCCGGGACAGGGGCTGACTATGGCTACACCTTC.

Ten or more counts support this clonotype. The V call is TRBV7-7, the J call TRBJ2-3; no clear D gene. Trimming stripped 6 bases from V and 2 bases from J, with 9 bases between. The CDR3 spans 13 residues. Germline V lookup: CDR1 SSHAT, CDR2 FNYEAQ (reference sequence). CDR3 protein: CASSQDYTDTQYF. For the CDR3, the DNA is TGTGCCAGCAGTCAGGATTACACAGATACGCAGTATTTT.

The chain employs TRBV13 and TRBJ1-1; tentative D call: TRBD1 (5 bases). V gave up 4 bases and J gave up 13 bases, with 22 bases separating them. This CDR3 contains 14 residues. Germline V lookup: CDR1 PRHDT, CDR2 FYEKMQ (reference sequence). The CDR3: CASSSSGADYRGFF. In DNA, the CDR3 is TGTGCCAGCAGCTCCTCCGGGGCGGATTACCGAGGTTTCTTT.

The CDR3, as DNA: TGTGCCAGCAGCCAGGAGGGGGCCGTCCTCACTGAAGCTTTCTTT. This translates into CASSQEGAVLTEAFF. This chain uses TRBV14 with TRBJ1-1, with 7 nucleotides matching TRBD1. The CDR3 has 15 amino acids. The J segment lost 4 bases and the V segment lost 3 bases, leaving 8 bases of the junction unmatched. Per the germline V gene, CDR1 is SGHDN and CDR2 is FVKESK.

The chain links TRBV7-8 to TRBJ2-7; TRBD1 agrees at 11 bases. With V trimmed by 5 bases and J by 6 bases, 3 bases remained unmatched. Looked up from germline, CDR1 is SGHVS and CDR2 is FQNEAQ. The CDR3 loop spans 13 amino acids. The CDR3 reads CASSLGQGGEQYF. In DNA form, the CDR3 reads TGTGCCAGCAGCCTGGGACAGGGGGGCGAGCAGTACTTC.

This clonotype was observed many times. The V call is TRBV7-8, the J call TRBJ1-5; 7 bases map to TRBD1. V trimming: 0 bases; J trimming: 3 bases; junction bases outside the gene matches: 8. The CDR3 spans 17 residues. Germline V gives CDR1 SGHVS, CDR2 FQNEAQ. This CDR3 reads CASSLAGMGTDNQPQHF. The CDR3 nucleotides read TGTGCCAGCAGCTTAGCAGGGATGGGGACAGACAATCAGCCCCAGCATTTT.